This T cell receptor (beta chain) was captured in a study of graft-versus-host responses after intestinal transplantation (dated by TCRdb to the early 2020s). Regarding the research as a whole: The transplants that recipients got were multivisceral, liver-intestinal, or isolated intestinal. Every recipient was given anti-thymocyte globulin induction, followed by roughly 3 years of maintenance tacrolimus and steroids. Bulk TCR-beta CDR3 sequencing was used to track graft-versus-host and host-versus-graft alloreactive T cell clones in the graft, circulation and bone marrow after intestinal transplantation. To identify alloreactive clones, pre-transplant mixed lymphocyte reaction products were sequenced and compared with unstimulated pre-transplant donor and recipient T cells. The cohort enrolled 24 intestinal transplant recipients, one of whom was a retransplant, and a few patients without pretransplant specimens were excluded. Donor T cell macrochimerism was defined as a peak of at least 4% donor T cells among recipient peripheral blood mononuclear cells. Samples from three later patients were sequenced in-house on an Illumina MiSeq with MiXCR processing rather than by the commercial service.

Blood samples were collected up to 4 times in the first month after transplant and then at least monthly when available. What the research found in general, with its limitations: GvH clones were detected in recipient bone marrow, and some of these GvH clones were observed earlier in ileal mucosa or blood, consistent with an intestinal mucosal origin. In patients with donor T cell macrochimerism, the allografts had high GvH to HvG T cell clonal ratios. Early after transplant, declines in HvG clones were associated with peak levels of circulating GvH clones. Conclusions were limited by the relatively low number and heterogeneity of intestinal transplant patients.

In regard to this clone: Its cognate antigen has yet to be identified. Base qualities are not at hand, and no much larger clone is one base apart.

Libraries were prepared through the immunoSEQ multiplex PCR assay. For most patients, genomic DNA was subjected to high-throughput TCR-beta CDR3 sequencing by Adaptive Biotechnologies. The published analysis was carried out like this. Adaptive's ImmunoSEQ software supplied the TCR sequencing data for around 19 patients, while MiXCR and VDJtools were used to process a few other patients. CDR3 nucleotide sequences shared between donor and recipient were removed because the origin of such sequences could not be assigned. At least 2-fold expansion over unstimulated cells and a minimum CFSE-low frequency of 0.002% (template counts) or 0.001% (read counts) were required for clones to be classified as alloreactive. Mappable clones were those detected in sequenced pre-transplant spleen, lymph node, or MLR CFSE-low populations of the donor or recipient. Cumulative frequency of alloreactive clones was calculated as a percentage of all sequences weighted by copy number. Imported from immuneACCESS, the table was reduced by TCRdb to in-frame sequences with V and J called. These copies leave out some clones; in studies compared against another copy, an unresolved V gene accounts for under half, and the cause of the remainder is not known. For V, J and clone size, that table is used; D and trimming come from the DNA. The sample yields thousands of clones; around 70% were counted once. The top ten constitute 30% to 45% of the sample.

The germline ends are 13 bases apart after V is trimmed by 5 bases and J by 4 bases. Including cysteine and phenylalanine, the CDR3 has 14 amino acids. Of all the DNA, just the CDR3 is kept, 42 bases in frame from base 1. The germline V gene supplies CDR1 SGHAT and CDR2 FQNNGV. The specimen comprised PBMCs, sampled about 540 days after intestinal transplant. The receptor was derived from a human patient who received an intestinal transplant, so some T cells may come from the graft donor. The rearrangement joined TRBV11-2 to TRBJ2-3; tentative D gene TRBD2, with 5 bases matching. The bases read TGTGCCAGCAGCCGCCGGGGAGAATCAGATACGCAGTATTTT. It translates as CASSRRGESDTQYF.